Below are 32 T cell receptor beta chains sequenced from a single sample in a study of metastatic and nonmetastatic thyroid tumors. TCRdb reprocessed the PCR reads using MiXCR. This table has 20,000 to 25,000 clones, around 16% appearing once. Nobody among the patients had been given any treatment before thyroid surgery. Input material: blood. These TCRs come from a female donor with papillary thyroid cancer or a benign thyroid nodule (not recorded which). Some clones in this sample may be carry-over from other donors' samples.

This clone occurred many times. J is TRBJ2-3 and V is TRBV20-1; unclear D gene. Germline V gene data show CDR1 as DFQATT and CDR2 as SNEGSKA (reference sequence). This CDR3 spans 14 amino acids. The CDR3 sequence is CSTEPWSGTDTQYF. The CDR3 bases are TGCAGCACGGAGCCCTGGAGTGGGACAGATACGCAGTATTTT.

This clone was detected ten times or more. The chain combines TRBV27 with TRBJ2-1; 10 bases are a match to TRBD2. CDR3 size: 15 residues. The trim removed 3 bases at V and 8 bases at J, leaving 7 bases unmatched. Per the germline V gene, CDR1 is MNHEY and CDR2 is SMNVEV (reference sequence). CDR3 loop: CASSLLAGVSDEQFF. For the CDR3, the DNA is TGTGCCAGCAGTTTGCTAGCGGGAGTTAGCGATGAGCAGTTCTTC.

V is TRBV6-2 or TRBV6-3 and J is TRBJ2-7; TRBD2 might be the D (6 bases). CDR3 length: 14 residues. V was clipped by 2 bases and J by 4 bases, with 12 bases between them. CDR1 is MNHEY and CDR2 is SVGEGT in the germline V gene. The CDR3 sequence is CASSYGGLQYEQYF. In nucleotides, the CDR3 is TGTGCCAGCAGTTACGGGGGACTCCAATACGAGCAGTACTTC.

The rearrangement joins TRBV20-1 to TRBJ2-7; 7 nucleotides line up with TRBD2. After removal of 7 bases from V and 2 bases from J, the junction contained 5 bases not matched to a gene. The CDR3 extends over 12 amino acids. The germline CDR1 and CDR2 sequences are DFQATT and SNEGSKA (reference sequence). CDR3 DNA: TGCAGTGGGCTAGCGGATCCCTACGAGCAGTACTTC. It specifies CSGLADPYEQYF.

Ten or more counts support this clone. The chain combines TRBV6-2 or TRBV6-3 with TRBJ2-7, with D maybe TRBD2 (6 bases). This CDR3 comprises 15 residues. Germline CDR1 and CDR2: MNHEY and SVGEGT. V lost 7 bases, J lost 6 bases, and 22 bases lay in between. CDR3 sequence reads: CASTHIERRETEQYF. Here the CDR3 DNA reads TGTGCCAGCACCCATATAGAGCGGAGGGAAACCGAGCAGTACTTC.

This clone was found many times. The rearrangement links TRBV2 to TRBJ2-2; D possibly corresponds to TRBD2 (6 bases). The germline V gene encodes CDR1 SNHLY and CDR2 FYNNEI. V was shortened by 2 bases and J by 1 base, with 11 bases between the two germline ends. The CDR3 runs 16 residues. CDR3 nucleotides: TGTGCCAGCAGTGAACGAGGCGGGATGAACACCGGGGAGCTGTTTTTT. Its translation is CASSERGGMNTGELFF.

This clone appeared many times. J is TRBJ1-1 and V is TRBV12-5; D is possibly TRBD1 (6 bases). The germline gives CDR1 LGHNT, CDR2 FRNRAP. The CDR3 consists of 14 residues. Trimming cost V 5 bases and J 4 bases, with 14 bases left between them. In nucleotides, the CDR3 is TGTGCTAGTGGTACCATTAGAGGGGGCACTGAAGCTTTCTTT. The encoded protein is CASGTIRGGTEAFF.

This clone has a count of ten or more. The chain links TRBV20-1 to TRBJ2-1, with 10 bases lining up with TRBD2. Germline V gene lookup returns CDR1 DFQATT and CDR2 SNEGSKA (reference sequence). There are 15 residues in the CDR3. The trim removed 5 bases at V and 6 bases at J, leaving 10 bases unmatched. In DNA, the CDR3 is TGCAGTGCTGGGAATCGGGCTAGCGGGGGCAATGAGCAGTTCTTC. It translates to CSAGNRASGGNEQFF.

This clone has a count of ten or more. V is TRBV19 and J is TRBJ2-1; 8 bases are a match to TRBD1. The V and J ends lost 7 bases and 10 bases, in that order; junction bases with no gene match: 9. The CDR3 extends over 13 amino acids. Germline CDR1 LNHDA, CDR2 SQIVND (reference sequence). CDR3: CASTPPDRDEQFF. The DNA for the CDR3 is TGTGCCAGTACCCCCCCGGACAGGGACGAGCAGTTCTTC.

In this sample, this clone turned up many times. The chain couples TRBV9 to TRBJ1-6, with a tentative D call TRBD1 (6 bases). Trimming pared 2 bases from V and 5 bases from J, leaving 14 bases between. This CDR3 has 16 amino acids. Germline V CDR1 and CDR2: SGDLS, YYNGEE. This chain's CDR3 is CASSVEDSGNNSPLHF. In DNA form, the CDR3 reads TGTGCCAGCAGCGTCGAGGACAGCGGCAATAATTCACCCCTCCACTTT.

This clone was counted a few times. The chain recombines TRBV15 with TRBJ2-1; 7 bases fit TRBD1. The ends lost 1 base at V and 6 bases at J; junction bases unmatched: 3. The CDR3 spans 14 residues. Looked up from germline, CDR1 is LNHNV and CDR2 is YYDKDF (reference sequence). CDR3 in amino acids: CATSRVSGGNEQFF. The CDR3 DNA is TGTGCCACCAGCAGAGTATCAGGGGGCAATGAGCAGTTCTTC.

This clone showed up many times. The J gene is TRBJ1-5, the V gene TRBV6-1; 8 bases map to TRBD1. Germline loops: CDR1 MNHNS, CDR2 SASEGT. This CDR3 region has 16 residues. The V segment lost 4 bases and the J segment 7 bases; nucleotides outside the gene matches: 12. The DNA for the CDR3 is TGTGCCAGCAGTGCTTTCCGGACAGGGCTCGGACAGCCCCAGCATTTT. This sequence encodes CASSAFRTGLGQPQHF.

This clone was recorded at least ten times. J is TRBJ1-6 and V is TRBV18, with TRBD1 identical over 9 bases. Germline-derived CDR1 and CDR2 are KGHSH and LQKENI. This CDR3 contains 17 residues. With 3 bases clipped from V and 10 bases from J, the junction kept 13 bases outside the gene matches. For the CDR3, the DNA is TGTGCCAGCTCACCGATACAGGGGGCAAGCGTCGGATCACCCCTCCACTTT. Protein sequence: CASSPIQGASVGSPLHF.

This clone has at least ten counts. The chain links TRBV10-2 to TRBJ1-6, with D uncertain. Deletions cut 6 bases from V and 3 bases from J, with 9 bases between. The CDR3 sequence is 14 residues long. Germline V gene sequence: CDR1 WSHSY, CDR2 SAAADI. CDR3: CASREGVYNSPLHF. For the CDR3, the DNA is TGCGCCAGCAGAGAAGGAGTCTATAATTCACCCCTCCACTTT.

V gene TRBV3-1 combines with J gene TRBJ2-7; D is unclear. Germline values: CDR1 LGHDT, CDR2 YNNKEL (reference sequence). This CDR3 region has 11 residues. V lost 1 base and J lost 5, with 3 bases in between. As DNA, the CDR3 is TGTGCCAGCAGCCAAGTGGACGAGCAGTACTTC. Translation: CASSQVDEQYF.

This clone was counted a few times. This may arise from a read error, as a much more abundant clone is one base away. The same CDR3 arises from other DNA sequences in this sample as well. This chain joins TRBV25-1 and TRBJ2-3; maybe TRBD1 (6 bases). The CDR3 is made up of 17 amino acids. The V and J ends lost 2 bases and 2 bases respectively, with 17 bases between them. Germline V gives CDR1 MGHDK, CDR2 SYGVNS. In DNA, the CDR3 is TGTGCCAGCAGTGAAACAGGGCGAGAGGCGCCCACAGATACGCAGTATTTT. Translating it yields CASSETGREAPTDTQYF.

This clone was observed many times. V usage is TRBV3-1 and J usage is TRBJ2-3, with 15 bases matching TRBD2. CDR3 length: 15 residues. Germline CDR1 is LGHDT and CDR2 is YNNKEL (reference sequence). With 0 bases clipped from V and 11 bases from J, the junction kept 3 bases outside the gene matches. This CDR3 is CASSQDTGLAGGQYF. The CDR3 DNA follows: TGTGCCAGCAGCCAAGATACGGGACTAGCGGGAGGGCAGTATTTT.

This chain connects TRBV2 to TRBJ1-3, with 10 positions matching TRBD1. Germline V lookup: CDR1 SNHLY, CDR2 FYNNEI. With V trimmed by 6 bases and J by 0 bases, 14 bases remained unmatched. This CDR3 comprises 19 residues. This chain's CDR3 is CASRPDRGLFSSSGNTIYF. In DNA form, the CDR3 reads TGTGCCAGCAGGCCAGACAGGGGGCTTTTCTCGAGCTCTGGAAACACCATATATTTT.

This clone was detected ten times or more. The CDR3 spells CASSIGGRADIQYF. In DNA form, the CDR3 reads TGTGCCAGTAGTATTGGCGGGAGGGCCGACATTCAGTACTTC. The chain combines TRBV19 with TRBJ2-4; 9 nucleotides match TRBD2. V was pared by 3 bases and J by 8 bases, with 5 bases of the junction left unmatched. CDR3 length: 14 residues. Germline CDR1 is LNHDA and CDR2 is SQIVND (reference sequence).

The rearrangement joins TRBV20-1 to TRBJ2-7; TRBD2 aligns across 9 bases. Losses at the gene ends were 6 bases for V and 4 bases for J; bases not matched to a gene: 7. The CDR3 spans 13 residues. Germline CDR1 is DFQATT and CDR2 is SNEGSKA (reference sequence). In DNA form, the CDR3 reads TGCAGTGCCGTAGCGGGAGTCACTTACGAGCAGTACTTC. This encodes CSAVAGVTYEQYF.

In its sample, this clone was seen many times. The rearrangement links TRBV2 to TRBJ2-7; TRBD1 is a possible D gene (6 bases). The V end was cut by 3 bases, the J end by 3 bases, with 15 bases between. In germline, CDR1 is SNHLY, CDR2 FYNNEI. The CDR3 covers 15 residues. The CDR3 sequence: CASSEGQGWFYEQYF. In DNA form, the CDR3 reads TGTGCCAGCAGTGAGGGGCAGGGGTGGTTCTACGAGCAGTACTTC.

The chain carries TRBV4-1 and TRBJ1-4; 7 bases match TRBD1. CDR1 is MGHRA, CDR2 YSYEKL, per germline. The CDR3 length is 17 residues. V was pared by 2 bases and J by 10 bases, with 16 bases of the junction left unmatched. The CDR3 nucleotides are TGCGCCAGCAGCCAAAACTCAGTCGGGGCAGGGGGTGGAAAACTGTTTTTT. Amino acids: CASSQNSVGAGGGKLFF.

This clone was counted at least ten times. The chain is built from TRBV28 and TRBJ2-1; 12 nucleotides match TRBD1. The junction had 9 bases not matched to a gene; V was cut back by 6 bases and J by 0 bases. The germline CDR1 and CDR2 sequences are MDHEN and SYDVKM. CDR3 size: 18 residues. The CDR3 reads CASRTDRDRGRSYNEQFF. In nucleotides, the CDR3 is TGTGCCAGCAGGACCGACCGGGACAGGGGGCGCTCCTACAATGAGCAGTTCTTC.

This clone appeared many times. The chain uses TRBV5-1 and TRBJ2-5, with 8 bases matching TRBD1. This CDR3 spans 14 amino acids. Per germline, CDR1 SGHRS and CDR2 YFSETQ. Germline trimming cut 0 bases from V and 5 bases from J; bases unmatched to any gene: 3. DNA of the CDR3: TGCGCCAGCAGCTTGGCTACAGGGGGGGAGACCCAGTACTTC. As protein: CASSLATGGETQYF.

The chain combines TRBV10-3 with TRBJ2-7, with D uncertain. The CDR3 consists of 12 residues. The germline gives CDR1 ENHRY, CDR2 SYGVKD. Trimming took 2 bases from V and 3 from J, leaving 5 bases between them. CDR3 nucleotide sequence: TGTGCCATCAGTGAGGTGGGCTACGAGCAGTACTTC. It codes for CAISEVGYEQYF.

This clone was counted at least ten times. The chain couples TRBV25-1 to TRBJ1-6, with D unresolved. CDR1 is MGHDK and CDR2 is SYGVNS in the germline V gene. The CDR3 extends over 15 amino acids. V lost 1 base, J lost 6 bases, and 10 bases lay in between. The CDR3: CASSESRRFNSPLHF. CDR3 sequence (DNA): TGTGCCAGCAGTGAATCACGACGGTTTAATTCACCCCTCCACTTT.

This clone was found a few times. This chain links TRBV15 with TRBJ2-7, with D tentatively TRBD1 (6 bases). The CDR3 loop spans 15 amino acids. CDR1 and CDR2 from the germline V gene are LNHNV and YYDKDF (reference sequence). Trimming removed 6 bases at V and 1 base at J, with 16 bases between. CDR3 in DNA: TGTGCCACCAGAACAGGGTCCGGGGCTTCCTACGAGCAGTACTTC. This codes for CATRTGSGASYEQYF.

This clone was observed at least ten times. This chain joins TRBV12-5 and TRBJ2-3; either TRBD1 or TRBD2 may supply D (5 bases each). V dropped 4 bases and J dropped 7 bases, with 15 bases sitting between them. The CDR3 runs 14 residues. Germline V CDR1 and CDR2: LGHNT, FRNRAP. In nucleotides, the CDR3 is TGTGCTAGTGGTTCCGGGGCCTTGGGTTATACGCAGTATTTT. Protein: CASGSGALGYTQYF.

Many counts were recorded for this clone. The rearrangement uses TRBV28 and TRBJ1-1, with TRBD1 identical over 9 bases. V shed 8 bases and J 3 bases; nucleotides not matched to a gene: 7. The germline V gene encodes CDR1 MDHEN and CDR2 SYDVKM. This CDR3 spans 14 amino acids. The CDR3 loop is CASHLQGAYTEAFF. Here the CDR3 DNA reads TGTGCCAGCCACCTACAGGGGGCTTACACTGAAGCTTTCTTT.

V usage is TRBV6-1 and J usage is TRBJ1-1; a possible D gene is TRBD1 (5 bases). Germline CDR1 and CDR2: MNHNS and SASEGT. The V and J ends lost 8 bases and 3 bases respectively, with 10 bases between them. CDR3 length: 12 residues. CDR3 in DNA: TGTGCCAGCCGGAGACAGCACACTGAAGCTTTCTTT. Translation gives CASRRQHTEAFF.

The V gene is TRBV20-1, the J gene TRBJ2-1; TRBD2 matches 15 bases. Germline loops: CDR1 DFQATT, CDR2 SNEGSKA (reference sequence). This CDR3 comprises 17 residues. V gave up 3 bases and J gave up 4 bases; unmatched junction bases: 7. CDR3 DNA: TGCAGTGCTAGCGACGGGACTAGCGGGAGGTCGTACAATGAGCAGTTCTTC. Amino acid sequence: CSASDGTSGRSYNEQFF.

This clone has at least ten counts. The rearrangement links TRBV27 to TRBJ2-7; 10 bases fit TRBD1. Germline V CDR1 and CDR2: MNHEY, SMNVEV (reference sequence). The length of the CDR3 is 18 residues. V was pared by 6 bases and J by 4 bases, with 18 bases of the junction left unmatched. In DNA form, the CDR3 reads TGTGCCAGCAGCATTCTACCACCGGGACAGGGGAATGAGTACGAGCAGTACTTC. This translates into CASSILPPGQGNEYEQYF.